These 2 T cell receptor beta chains came from one sample sequenced in a study of response to subunit inactivated influenza vaccine. TCRdb re-called the RT-PCR reads with MiXCR, one entry per CDR3 protein. The sample carries roughly 550,000 distinct CDR3 sequences, under 30% recorded once. The same data also went into a second study, on T cells expressing NK-cell markers. From that report: A 5'RACE template switching approach incorporating UMIs was used to make TCR beta cDNA.

The specimen was CD4+ T cells sorted from PBMCs, collected approximately 12 days after vaccination. The receptors originated from a man over 45 who received an inactivated influenza vaccine.

The table lists this clonotype with a few counts. V usage is TRBV7-9 and J usage is TRBJ2-3; 10 bases are shared with TRBD2. The CDR3 is made up of 17 amino acids. The V gene end was trimmed by 1 base and the J gene end by 5 bases; junction bases not matched to a gene: 9. Germline V lookup: CDR1 SEHNR, CDR2 FQNEAQ (reference sequence). The CDR3 here is CASSLVRAGGPGDTQYF. The DNA for the CDR3 is TGTGCCAGCAGCTTAGTTCGAGCGGGAGGGCCCGGAGATACGCAGTATTTT.

The table lists this clonotype with a few counts. V usage is TRBV10-3 and J usage is TRBJ2-5; D gene unclear. The V and J ends lost 6 bases and 2 bases respectively, with 10 bases between them. This CDR3 spans 13 amino acids. Per the germline V gene, CDR1 is ENHRY and CDR2 is SYGVKD. The CDR3 nucleotides are TGTGCCATCAGCCACACCACACAAGAGACCCAGTACTTC. Its protein product is CAISHTTQETQYF.